This TCR beta chain emerged from a study of tumour-infiltrating T cells in Burkitt lymphoma. After removal of 1 base from V and 7 bases from J, the junction contained 9 bases not matched to a gene. The CDR3 is 16 amino acids. CDR1 SQVTM and CDR2 ANQGSEA come from the germline V gene. Assay used: immunoSEQ multiplex PCR; TCRdb lists only in-frame clones, some missing. The sample holds around 2,200 clones, roughly 15% seen once. V gene TRBV29-1 combines with J gene TRBJ2-5, with TRBD2 matching 13 bases. The clonotype comes from a human donor with Burkitt lymphoma. The source material was tumor tissue. CDR3: CSVEATSGGPDGTQYF. The CDR3 bases are TGCAGCGTTGAAGCGACTAGCGGGGGGCCCGATGGGACCCAGTACTTC.